This T cell receptor (beta chain) was identified in a study of blood T cell repertoires in COVID-19. Overall study context: T cells, B-cell-depleted T cells, or PBMCs provided the cDNA or gDNA that served as material.

Participants were aged roughly 18 to 90 years, lived in under 30 US areas, and enrolled virtually. Cohorts were assigned according to the clinical history that participants reported. In the authors' methods: The authors estimated nucleated cell counts from reference gene primer amplification. Clones were sequenced by immunoSEQ multiplex PCR, and TCRdb holds only the in-frame ones, with some missing. V and J calls and clone size follow that table, whereas D and trimming were derived from the DNA. The table records approximately 310,000 clones, around 85% of them present only once. The junction had 6 bases not matched to a gene; V was cut back by 4 bases and J by 1 base. Per germline, CDR1 LGHDT and CDR2 YNNKEL (reference sequence). The CDR3 covers 16 residues.

The TCR sequence derives from a man in his thirties or forties who had recovered from COVID-19. Sequenced material: PBMCs or T cells enriched from blood (not recorded which). The rearrangement joins TRBV3-1 (or the pseudogene TRBV3-2) to TRBJ1-3, with 8 nucleotides matching TRBD1. CDR3 nucleotides: TGTGCCAGCAGCCGATACCGGGACAGGTCTGGAAACACCATATATTTT. Residues: CASSRYRDRSGNTIYF.